The clone carrying this TCR beta chain was observed a few times. Its antigen is not identified. It may be a read error: a sequence one base away is much more abundant. TCRbeta libraries were built with three rounds of nested PCR, modified from ARM-PCR. MiXCR, applied by TCRdb to the multiplex PCR reads, yields one record per CDR3 protein. The table has approximately 68,000 distinct CDR3 sequences, roughly 73% seen once. No cell sorting was done before RNA was extracted from the tissue. Trimming took off 6 bases at V and 7 bases at J, with 12 bases between the two ends. CDR1 MNHNS and CDR2 SASEGT come from the germline V gene. CDR3 size: 12 residues. The data belong to a study of tumor and adjacent non-tumor tissue in lung cancer. Study-level background: The patients, 10 men and a few women, were roughly 30 to 76 with stage I to III disease. Around 4 million productive TCRbeta reads were obtained per sample on average. Study-level results: Shorter survival was associated with higher TCR diversity in tumors. Compared with tumor, normal lung showed significantly lower TCR diversity.

This TCR was sampled from a man in his fifties or sixties with non-small cell lung cancer. Sequencing was carried out using lung tumor tissue. The genes are TRBV6-1 and TRBJ1-1; a weak D match, TRBD1 (6 bases). The CDR3 coding sequence is TGTGCCAGCAGCCGGACAGCCATTGAAGCTTTCTTT. Protein sequence: CASSRTAIEAFF.